This T cell receptor (beta chain) was profiled in a study of liver allograft versus peripheral blood T cells. Across the study: Comparing T cell receptor repertoires in transplanted livers with those in recipients' peripheral blood was part of the design. Study-level results: Intragraft liver T cell receptor repertoires reportedly differed from peripheral blood repertoires.

TCRdb passed the reads through MiXCR, listing each CDR3 protein once. The sample holds about 9,600 distinct CDR3 sequences, roughly 15% seen once. Within the sample, this clonotype is medium-sized (0.01 to 0.1%). The antigen is undetermined. The CDR3 length is 13 residues. V dropped 7 bases and J dropped 2 bases, with 12 bases sitting between them. Germline V lookup: CDR1 MNHNS, CDR2 SASEGT. The source is a human patient who had a liver transplant. Some T cells may be provided by the graft donor. The V and J genes are TRBV6-1 and TRBJ2-7, with D perhaps matching TRBD1 (5 bases). The CDR3 bases are TGTGCCAGCACCATAAGCAGGGCCTACGAGCAGTACTTC. It translates to CASTISRAYEQYF.